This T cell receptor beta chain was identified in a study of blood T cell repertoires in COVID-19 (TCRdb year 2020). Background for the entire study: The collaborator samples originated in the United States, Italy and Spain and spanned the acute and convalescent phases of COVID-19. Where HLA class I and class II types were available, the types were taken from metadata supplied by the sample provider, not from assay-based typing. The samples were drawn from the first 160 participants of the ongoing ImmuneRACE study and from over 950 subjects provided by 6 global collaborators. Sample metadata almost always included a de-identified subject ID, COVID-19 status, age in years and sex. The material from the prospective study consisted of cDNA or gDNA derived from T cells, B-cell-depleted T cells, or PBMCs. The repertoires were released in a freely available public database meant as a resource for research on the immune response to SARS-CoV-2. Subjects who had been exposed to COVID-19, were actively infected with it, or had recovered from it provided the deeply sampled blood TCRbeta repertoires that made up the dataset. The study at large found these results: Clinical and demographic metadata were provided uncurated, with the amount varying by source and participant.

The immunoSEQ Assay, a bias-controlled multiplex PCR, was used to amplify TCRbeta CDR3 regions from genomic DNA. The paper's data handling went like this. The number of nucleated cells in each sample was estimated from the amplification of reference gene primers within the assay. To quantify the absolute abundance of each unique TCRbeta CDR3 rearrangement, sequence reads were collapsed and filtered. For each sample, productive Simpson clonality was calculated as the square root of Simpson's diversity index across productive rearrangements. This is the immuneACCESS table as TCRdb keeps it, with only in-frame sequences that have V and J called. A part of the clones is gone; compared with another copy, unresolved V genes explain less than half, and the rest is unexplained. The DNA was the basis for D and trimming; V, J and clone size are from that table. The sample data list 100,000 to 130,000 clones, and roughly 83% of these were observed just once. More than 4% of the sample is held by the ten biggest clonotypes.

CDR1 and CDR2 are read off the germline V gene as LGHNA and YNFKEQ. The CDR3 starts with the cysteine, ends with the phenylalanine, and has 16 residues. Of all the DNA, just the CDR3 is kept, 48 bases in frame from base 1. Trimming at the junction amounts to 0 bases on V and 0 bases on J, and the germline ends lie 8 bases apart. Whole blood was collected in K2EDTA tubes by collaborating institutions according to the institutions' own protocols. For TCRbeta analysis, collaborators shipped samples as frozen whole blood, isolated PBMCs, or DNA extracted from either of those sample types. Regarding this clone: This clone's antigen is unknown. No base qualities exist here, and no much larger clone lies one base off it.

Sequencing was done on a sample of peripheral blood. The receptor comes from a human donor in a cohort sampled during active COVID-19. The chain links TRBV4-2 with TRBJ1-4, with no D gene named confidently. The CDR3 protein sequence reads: CASSQDYGATNEKLFF. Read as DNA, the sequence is TGTGCCAGCAGCCAAGATTACGGGGCAACTAATGAAAAACTGTTTTTT.